The 17 T cell receptor beta chains given below trace back to one sample, sequenced in a study of blood T cell repertoires in COVID-19. This table comes from immunoSEQ multiplex PCR, and its TCRdb copy is limited to in-frame clones, with some not included. The data show approximately 480,000 clones, roughly nine tenths seen once. The sample was peripheral blood. The origin of the receptors is a man aged 18 to 29 with COVID-19, enrolled during active disease.

V is TRBV5-4 and J is TRBJ2-7; D may be TRBD2 (6 bases). The V gene's germline CDR1 is SGHNT and CDR2 YYREEE (reference sequence). The CDR3 extends over 14 amino acids. Deletions cut 4 bases from V and 2 bases from J, with 13 bases between. The CDR3 DNA is TGTGCCAGCAGCCCAAACTGGGGGGCCTACGAGCAGTACTTC. Translation gives CASSPNWGAYEQYF.

J is TRBJ2-5 and V is TRBV5-6; 7 bases are a match to TRBD1. The germline V gene encodes CDR1 SGHDT and CDR2 YYEEEE. This CDR3 spans 16 amino acids. Germline trimming cut 4 bases from V and 3 bases from J; bases unmatched to any gene: 12. The CDR3: CASSPKGHRGKETQYF. DNA for the CDR3: TGTGCCAGCAGCCCTAAAGGCCACAGGGGTAAAGAGACCCAGTACTTC.

The J gene is TRBJ2-7, the V gene TRBV19; 11 nucleotides line up with TRBD2. The CDR3 is 16 residues long. Germline values: CDR1 LNHDA, CDR2 SQIVND (reference sequence). V dropped 3 bases and J dropped 4; count of bases not matched to a gene: 8. The chain's CDR3 is CASSILAGGPDYEQYF. The CDR3 DNA sequence: TGTGCCAGTAGTATCTTAGCGGGAGGGCCTGATTACGAGCAGTACTTC.

This chain connects TRBV6-1 to TRBJ1-5; maybe TRBD1 (6 bases). Trimming cost V 0 bases and J 0 bases, with 12 bases left between them. This CDR3 spans 17 amino acids. Germline V gene data show CDR1 as MNHNS and CDR2 as SASEGT. CDR3 amino acids: CASSEARTAYSNQPQHF. The DNA of the CDR3 is TGTGCCAGCAGTGAAGCAAGGACAGCCTATAGCAATCAGCCCCAGCATTTT.

The V gene is TRBV5-5, the J gene TRBJ2-5; TRBD2 is a possible D gene (5 bases). The V and J ends lost 0 bases and 2 bases respectively, with 5 bases between them. Germline V gene lookup returns CDR1 SGHKS and CDR2 YYEKEE (reference sequence). CDR3 length: 13 amino acids. CDR3 loop: CASSLGTQETQYF. The CDR3 nucleotides are TGTGCCAGCAGCTTGGGGACTCAAGAGACCCAGTACTTC.

The rearrangement uses TRBV27 and TRBJ1-1, with 7 bases matching TRBD1. Per the germline V gene, CDR1 is MNHEY and CDR2 is SMNVEV (reference sequence). V lost 8 bases to trimming and J lost 5 bases; unmatched junction nucleotides: 14. The CDR3 sequence is 15 residues long. CDR3 sequence reads: CASSSFSTGETEAFF. The CDR3 DNA sequence: TGTGCCAGCTCCTCCTTCAGCACAGGGGAGACTGAAGCTTTCTTT.

The chain employs TRBV2 and TRBJ1-2, with unresolved D. Deletions cut 4 bases from V and 4 bases from J, with 7 bases between. This CDR3 is 12 amino acids long. Germline values: CDR1 SNHLY, CDR2 FYNNEI. CDR3 in DNA: TGTGCCAGCAGTGGGGAGGGCTATGGCTACACCTTC. Translation gives CASSGEGYGYTF.

This clone appeared a single time. The chain recombines TRBV11-3 with TRBJ2-7; D possibly corresponds to TRBD2 (5 bases). Germline V gives CDR1 SGHNT, CDR2 YENEEA. V dropped 5 bases and J dropped 0 bases, with 8 bases sitting between them. This CDR3 spans 13 amino acids. In nucleotides, the CDR3 is TGTGCCAGCAGCCTCCGGGACTCCTACGAGCAGTACTTC. Translating it yields CASSLRDSYEQYF.

The CDR3 sequence is CASSDPGTSFHEQYF. CDR3 sequence (DNA): TGTGCCAGCAGCGACCCGGGTACTAGTTTCCACGAGCAGTACTTC. The V call is TRBV11-1, the J call TRBJ2-7; D perhaps matches TRBD2 (5 bases). V dropped 5 bases and J dropped 5 bases, with 19 bases sitting between them. Germline V gives CDR1 SGHAT, CDR2 FQDESV (reference sequence). The CDR3 has 15 residues.

The rearrangement uses TRBV3-1 (or the pseudogene TRBV3-2) and TRBJ2-7, with 7 nucleotides matching TRBD1. Unmatched junction bases numbered 3, after V lost 4 bases and J lost 3 bases. The CDR3 covers 13 residues. The germline gives CDR1 LGHDT, CDR2 YNNKEL (reference sequence). The CDR3 coding sequence is TGTGCCAGCAGCCTACGGGACAGCTACGAGCAGTACTTC. Protein product: CASSLRDSYEQYF.

Concerning this clone: Other DNA sequences in the sample encode the same CDR3. The chain couples TRBV18 to TRBJ2-5; D perhaps matches TRBD1 (6 bases). CDR1 and CDR2 from the germline V gene are KGHSH and LQKENI. Trimming cost V 8 bases and J 2 bases, with 12 bases left between them. CDR3 length: 13 amino acids. The CDR3 sequence is CASSLGQQETQYF. Here the CDR3 DNA reads TGTGCCAGCAGCTTAGGACAGCAAGAGACCCAGTACTTC.

This sequence joins TRBV5-4 and TRBJ2-2, with D uncertain. The CDR3 has 12 residues. Germline V lookup: CDR1 SGHNT, CDR2 YYREEE (reference sequence). V was shortened by 6 bases and J by 3 bases, with 6 bases between the two germline ends. Written as DNA, the CDR3 is TGTGCCAGCACCGCGGACACCGGGGAGCTGTTTTTT. This encodes CASTADTGELFF.

The rearrangement uses TRBV11-3 and TRBJ1-5, with unresolved D. The V and J ends lost 5 bases and 2 bases respectively, with 19 bases between them. Germline CDR1 and CDR2: SGHNT and YENEEA. This CDR3 is built from 17 residues. The CDR3 bases are TGTGCCAGCAGCCCCTACCGGGAGAATAGGGGCAATCAGCCCCAGCATTTT. Its protein product is CASSPYRENRGNQPQHF.

This chain joins TRBV27 and TRBJ1-6; tentative D call: TRBD1 (6 bases). This CDR3 has 12 amino acids. V shed 4 bases and J shed 10 bases, with 8 bases lying between them. Germline CDR1 reads MNHEY; CDR2 reads SMNVEV (reference sequence). The CDR3 coding sequence is TGTGCCAGCAGTTACAGGGCCTCACCCCTCCACTTT. The encoded protein is CASSYRASPLHF.

The gene calls are TRBV19 and TRBJ2-5; TRBD2 matches at 14 bases. CDR1 and CDR2 (germline): LNHDA, SQIVND (reference sequence). Germline trimming cut 6 bases from V and 7 bases from J; bases unmatched to any gene: 7. The CDR3 is 15 amino acids. The CDR3 region has the DNA TGTGCCAGTAGACCTGGGACTAGCGGGGGCCCGACCCAGTACTTC. It encodes CASRPGTSGGPTQYF.

This clone has just a few counts. J is TRBJ2-7 and V is TRBV11-2, with D unresolved. Trimming shortened V by 4 bases and J by 6 bases, and 7 bases separated the two germline ends. This CDR3 is built from 11 residues. Germline values: CDR1 SGHAT, CDR2 FQNNGV. The CDR3 region has the DNA TGTGCCAGCAGCTCCATTTCCGAGCAGTACTTC. Encoded protein: CASSSISEQYF.

As DNA, the CDR3 is TGCAGTGCTAGTTTCCAGGGAACTCTACATGGCTACACCTTC. Amino acids: CSASFQGTLHGYTF. The chain combines TRBV20-1 with TRBJ1-2; D might be TRBD1 (5 bases). This CDR3 is 14 amino acids long. V lost 3 bases to trimming and J lost 6 bases, with 17 bases between them. The germline gives CDR1 DFQATT, CDR2 SNEGSKA (reference sequence).